This T cell receptor beta chain emerged from a study of OX40 agonist ivuxolimab in advanced cancers. Overall study context: Dose-escalation patients suffered from hepatocellular carcinoma, melanoma, renal cell or head and neck cancer. Study findings and constraints: More expanded clones were found, on average, in CD8+ than in CD4+ T cells. Both CD4+ and CD8+ T cell populations in blood had undergone clonal expansion by week 6 at 0.1 to 3.0 mg/kg.

As concerns this clone: The antigen is unknown.

The data were produced by immunoSEQ multiplex PCR, yet TCRdb's version contains in-frame clones alone and is incomplete. The data show some 90,000 clones, around nine tenths seen once. Specimen: CD4+ or CD8+ T cells sorted from blood, collected in a trial of the OX40 agonist ivuxolimab. The receptor comes from an adult with an advanced solid tumor such as melanoma, head and neck, liver or kidney cancer.

The CDR3 region has the DNA TGTGCCAGCGGGGGATTCGAATCGGGCAATCAGCCCCAGCATTTT. Its protein is CASGGFESGNQPQHF. V and J are TRBV21-1 and TRBJ1-5. TRBV21-1 is tagged as a pseudogene. The CDR3 has 15 amino acids.